This T cell receptor beta chain appears in the sequencing data of a study of naive and memory T cell subsets. Study-level findings and limits: Expression changes during T cell differentiation may affect RNA-based TCR counts. Over 85% of naive TCR sequences appeared only once, unlike memory subsets. Possibly reflecting memory cells re-expressing CD45RA, a few larger clonotypes occurred in naive repertoires, especially CD8.

J was trimmed by 3 bases and V by 0 bases; bases with no gene match: 2. The CDR3 totals 15 residues. CDR1 is MNHEY and CDR2 is SVGEGT in the germline V gene. The beta constant-region primer was an equimolar mix of two oligonucleotides covering TRBC1 and TRBC2. The ligated cDNA underwent four PCR rounds using SP2 and nested alpha and beta constant-region primers. Each CDR3 protein gets one entry after TCRdb re-called the UMI-ligation and nested PCR reads with MiXCR. The top ten clones hold about 0.14% of a sample with over 80,000 distinct CDR3 sequences, approximately 10% of them seen once. As regards this clonotype: Antigen specificity is unknown.

Cells stained for CD3, CD4, CD8, CD45RA and CD27 were sorted into four subsets. The rearrangement uses TRBV6-2 or TRBV6-3 and TRBJ1-5; the match to TRBD1 covers 7 bases. This clonotype was sampled from a human donor in good health. What was sequenced was naive CD4+ T cells from blood. The CDR3 sequence: CASSYSDRLNQPQHF. CDR3 in DNA: TGTGCCAGCAGTTACTCGGACAGGCTCAATCAGCCCCAGCATTTT.